The sequence of this T cell receptor beta chain was determined in a study of T cells expressing NK-cell markers. Whole-study context: The TCR beta repertoires originated in sorted CD3+CD56+NKG2C+, CD3+CD56+NKG2C- and CD3+CD56-NKG2C+ T cells. Just one sequenced donor of eight was HCMV-seronegative, while seven were seropositive.

Study-wide points: Specificity for HCMV among expanded NKG2C+ T cell clones was not established. CD8+ T cells in over 5 donors included dominant NKG2C+ clonotypes at roughly 1.0-7.5%.

For this clonotype: Its specificity is not known.

CDR3 length: 14 amino acids. In germline, CDR1 is DFQATT, CDR2 SNEGSKA (reference sequence). TCRdb reprocessed the 5' RACE reads and reports one entry per CDR3 protein, with no DNA. Here the sample table reports about 170,000 distinct CDR3 sequences. This TCR derives from a man aged 18 to 70 in good health. The chain combines TRBV20-1 with TRBJ2-5; checking the TCRdb D call of TRBD1 is not possible without DNA. The sample comprised blood T cells: a sorted CD56 or NKG2C T cell subset, CD4+ or CD8+ T cells, or bulk PBMC T cells (not recorded which). The CDR3: CSASRQGSQETQYF.